The source of this TCR beta chain is a study of blood T cell repertoires in COVID-19. V dropped 1 base and J dropped 6; count of bases not matched to a gene: 3. Germline V gene data show CDR1 as SGHAT and CDR2 as FQNNGV. The CDR3 length is 14 residues. The table came from immunoSEQ multiplex PCR; TCRdb's copy has only in-frame clones and leaves some out. The top ten clones hold roughly 5% of a sample with more than 45,000 clones, more than 75% of them seen once. The source of this sequence is a man aged 35 to 55 with active COVID-19. Material for sequencing was peripheral blood. The J gene is TRBJ2-3, the V gene TRBV11-2; 8 nucleotides match TRBD2. The CDR3 loop reads CASSLGAGADTQYF. DNA of the CDR3: TGTGCCAGCAGCTTAGGAGCGGGAGCCGATACGCAGTATTTT.